Following are 22 T cell receptor beta chains from one sample sequenced in a study of metastatic and nonmetastatic thyroid tumors. MiXCR was used by TCRdb to re-call the PCR reads. The profile shows under 95,000 clones, roughly 13% of them singletons. No treatment had been given to any patient before thyroid surgery. Input material: blood. The receptors were gathered from a female donor with papillary thyroid cancer or a benign thyroid nodule (not recorded which). Some clones in this sample may be carry-over from other donors' samples.

This clone was found many times. V usage is TRBV9 and J usage is TRBJ2-3, with a possible D match to TRBD2 (5 bases). Per the germline V gene, CDR1 is SGDLS and CDR2 is YYNGEE. Trimming took 1 base from V and 0 from J, leaving 9 bases between them. This CDR3 is built from 15 residues. The CDR3 protein is CASSVSAASTDTQYF. CDR3 nucleotides: TGTGCCAGCAGCGTATCAGCGGCTAGCACAGATACGCAGTATTTT.

This clone has a count of ten or more. This chain connects TRBV4-1 to TRBJ2-3; D is perhaps TRBD1 or TRBD2 (5 bases each). The V end lost 8 bases, the J end lost 2 bases, and 17 bases lay between the germline ends. Germline V gene lookup returns CDR1 MGHRA and CDR2 YSYEKL. The CDR3 has 15 residues. The CDR3 coding sequence is TGCGCCAGCGCCACGGGACCTCGACACACAGATACGCAGTATTTT. Translating it yields CASATGPRHTDTQYF.

A few counts support this clone. This may come from a read error, since a much larger clone is one base off. The chain has TRBV11-2 and TRBJ1-1; D is unclear. The germline gives CDR1 SGHAT, CDR2 FQNNGV. The CDR3 length is 12 residues. The CDR3 protein is CASSPPYTEALF. The CDR3 DNA reads TGTGCCAGCAGCCCACCCTACACTGAAGCTCTCTTT.

This clone was detected many times. The V gene is TRBV11-2, the J gene TRBJ1-3; D call uncertain. Germline CDR1 is SGHAT and CDR2 is FQNNGV. V dropped 2 bases and J dropped 2 bases, with 13 bases sitting between them. The CDR3 length is 16 residues. CDR3 DNA sequence: TGTGCCAGCAGCTTATCTCCCCCCGGGGCTGGAAACACCATATATTTT. Translated, it gives CASSLSPPGAGNTIYF.

There are many counts of this clone. The chain couples TRBV2 to TRBJ2-5; D possibly corresponds to TRBD1 (6 bases). V lost 1 base and J lost 2, with 11 bases in between. This CDR3 spans 15 amino acids. Germline CDR1 SNHLY, CDR2 FYNNEI. The CDR3 region has the DNA TGTGCCAGCAGTGAAGGGGGGCCACCTCAAGAGACCCAGTACTTC. Protein product: CASSEGGPPQETQYF.

This clone was recorded once. It may be a read error: a sequence one base away is much more abundant. The V gene is TRBV24-1, the J gene TRBJ2-3, with 7 positions matching TRBD2. V shed 3 bases, J shed 4 bases, and the junction held 18 bases outside the gene matches. CDR1 and CDR2 (germline): KGHDR, SFDVKD. This CDR3 has 19 residues. The CDR3, as DNA: TGTGCCACCAGTGATCCCCCAGGCGGAGTGGGAGGGCAATCAGATACGCAGTATTTT. Translating gives CATSDPPGGVGGQSDTQYF.

The sample holds many counts of this clone. This chain links TRBV13 with TRBJ2-3; D gene uncertain. Trimming took 1 base from V and 1 from J, leaving 15 bases between them. This CDR3 is 17 amino acids long. Germline values: CDR1 PRHDT, CDR2 FYEKMQ (reference sequence). CDR3 in amino acids: CASSLAGPREGTDTQYF. The CDR3, as DNA: TGTGCCAGCAGCTTAGCCGGGCCCAGAGAGGGCACAGATACGCAGTATTTT.

The genes are TRBV9 and TRBJ2-1, with D uncertain. The germline CDR1 and CDR2 sequences are SGDLS and YYNGEE. V lost 0 bases to trimming and J lost 5 bases, with 6 bases between them. The CDR3 runs 13 residues. The CDR3, as DNA: TGTGCCAGCAGCGTAGGGCAGAACAATGAGCAGTTCTTC. This translates into CASSVGQNNEQFF.

This clone was detected many times. V usage is TRBV9 and J usage is TRBJ2-5; TRBD2 matches 8 bases. With 0 bases clipped from V and 1 base from J, the junction kept 5 bases outside the gene matches. The CDR3 totals 16 residues. The germline V gene encodes CDR1 SGDLS and CDR2 YYNGEE. In nucleotides, the CDR3 is TGTGCCAGCAGCGTAGTAGGTAGCGGGGTCCAAGAGACCCAGTACTTC. Residues: CASSVVGSGVQETQYF.

This clone was seen many times. The chain joins TRBV28 to TRBJ1-5; 8 bases are a match to TRBD1. Germline CDR1 and CDR2: MDHEN and SYDVKM. J lost 3 bases, V lost 4 bases, and 11 bases had no gene match. The CDR3 sequence is 17 residues long. In nucleotides, the CDR3 is TGTGCCAGCAGTTCTCAGGGGGCACCAAGGCACAATCAGCCCCAGCATTTT. Its translation is CASSSQGAPRHNQPQHF.

This clone occurred many times. This chain links TRBV2 with TRBJ1-2; D is unresolved. Per germline, CDR1 SNHLY and CDR2 FYNNEI. Deletions cut 1 base from V and 7 bases from J, with 10 bases between. The CDR3 consists of 13 residues. The CDR3 sequence: CASSEDAPGGYTF. DNA for the CDR3: TGTGCCAGCAGTGAAGACGCTCCGGGTGGCTACACCTTC. Combining the CDR3 with reference TRBV2 and TRBJ1-2 gives the whole variable domain EPEVTQTPSHQVTQMGQEVILRCVPISNHLYFYWYRQILGQKVEFLVSFYNNEISEKSEIFDDQFSVERPDGSNFTLKIRSTKLEDSAMYFCASSEDAPGGYTFGSGTRLTVV.

This clone was recorded many times. A junction end diverges from the germline sequence, so it may reflect a read error. The genes are TRBV15 and TRBJ2-6; possibly TRBD1 for D (5 bases). The CDR3 extends over 16 amino acids. Germline V CDR1 and CDR2: LNHNV, YYDKDF (reference sequence). The CDR3 DNA follows: TGTGCCACCAGCAGAGAAGAGGCAGGGAAGGCCAACGTCCCGACTTTC. It encodes CATSREEAGKANVPTF.

The genes are TRBV4-1 and TRBJ2-7, with D maybe TRBD2 (5 bases). Germline CDR1 reads MGHRA; CDR2 reads YSYEKL. This CDR3 spans 16 amino acids. Trimming removed 7 bases at V and 5 bases at J, with 24 bases between. In DNA form, the CDR3 reads TGCGCCAGCATCCCGCTGACCCGGGGTGCGCAGGACGAGCAGTACTTC. Its translation is CASIPLTRGAQDEQYF.

The table lists this clone with a few counts. This may arise from a read error, as a much more abundant clone is one base away. J is TRBJ2-2 and V is TRBV18; D remains unclear. The CDR3 runs 15 residues. Germline CDR1 KGHSH, CDR2 LQKENI. Trimming cost V 1 base and J 2 bases, with 8 bases left between them. DNA of the CDR3: TGTGCCAGCTCACCACTACATTCAAACACCGGGGAGCTGTTTTTT. Its protein is CASSPLHSNTGELFF.

The chain joins TRBV30 to TRBJ1-6; D is ambiguous. The V end lost 0 bases, the J end lost 5 bases, and 5 bases lay between the germline ends. The CDR3 covers 13 residues. Germline V CDR1 and CDR2: GTSNPN, SVGIG (reference sequence). Here the CDR3 DNA reads TGTGCCTGGAGTGTACAGAATAATTCACCCCTCCACTTT. Translated, it gives CAWSVQNNSPLHF.

Comments on this clone: This may arise from a read error, as a much more abundant clone is one base away. Other DNA sequences in the same sample also yield this CDR3. The chain joins TRBV9 to TRBJ2-1, with D perhaps TRBD2 (5 bases). The CDR3 has 15 residues. V lost 5 bases, J lost 7 bases, and 19 bases lay in between. CDR1 is SGDLS and CDR2 is YYNGEE in the germline V gene. Here the CDR3 reads CASSVLAGGWNEQFF. Here the CDR3 DNA reads TGTGCCAGCAGTGTCCTAGCCGGAGGATGGAATGAGCAGTTCTTC.

This clone was detected many times. The chain uses TRBV18 and TRBJ2-7; D is unresolved. The CDR3 spans 13 residues. V gave up 1 base and J gave up 7 bases, with 11 bases separating them. CDR1 is KGHSH and CDR2 is LQKENI in the germline V gene. CDR3 protein: CASSPLVGEEQYF. The DNA of the CDR3 is TGTGCCAGCTCACCACTCGTTGGGGAAGAGCAGTACTTC.

This clone appeared many times. The chain carries TRBV19 and TRBJ2-2; tentatively, D is TRBD2 (5 bases). The length of the CDR3 is 15 residues. CDR1 and CDR2 (germline): LNHDA, SQIVND (reference sequence). V was shortened by 2 bases and J by 4 bases, with 11 bases between the two germline ends. The DNA of the CDR3 is TGTGCCAGTAGTATATTAGGGAGTGGCACCGGGGAGCTGTTTTTT. Its protein is CASSILGSGTGELFF.

This clone showed up just a few times. CDR3 sequence: CASSLIETSEAFF. The CDR3 DNA reads TGTGCCAGCAGCTTGATTGAAACGAGTGAAGCTTTCTTT. The V call is TRBV5-4, the J call TRBJ1-1, with D unresolved. V shed 1 base and J shed 7 bases, with 11 bases lying between them. CDR3 length: 13 residues. Germline V CDR1 and CDR2: SGHNT, YYREEE (reference sequence).

This clone was seen a few times. With a much larger clone just one base away, this may be a read error. The chain combines TRBV9 with TRBJ2-2; a possible D gene is TRBD2 (6 bases). CDR1 and CDR2 from the germline V gene are SGDLS and YYNGEE. Trimming took 1 base from V and 3 from J, leaving 10 bases between them. The CDR3 has 15 amino acids. CDR3 in amino acids: CASSVSGEDTGELFF. For the CDR3, the DNA is TGTGCCAGCAGCGTATCTGGGGAGGACACCGGGGAGCTGTTTTTT. Using reference TRBV9 and TRBJ2-2 for the parts outside the CDR3, the full variable domain is DSGVTQTPKHLITATGQRVTLRCSPRSGDLSVYWYQQSLDQGLQFLIQYYNGEERAKGNILERFSAQQFPDLHSELNLSSLELGDSALYFCASSVSGEDTGELFFGEGSRLTVL.

This clone was counted at least ten times. A single base separates this from a much larger clone, so it may be a read error. V and J are TRBV6-2 or TRBV6-3 and TRBJ2-5; TRBD2 aligns across 10 bases. The germline V gene has CDR1 MNHEY and CDR2 SVGEGT. The J segment lost 4 bases and the V segment lost 6 bases, leaving 8 bases of the junction unmatched. CDR3 length equals 15 residues. Here the CDR3 DNA reads TGTGCCAGCAGAGTTCCCCTAGCGGGAGTAGAGACCCAGTACTTC. It encodes CASRVPLAGVETQYF.

With regard to this clone: This may stem from a read error, because a much larger clone lies one nucleotide away. The chain links TRBV7-3 to TRBJ1-6; the match to TRBD1 covers 8 bases. Trimming removed 3 bases from V and 8 bases from J; junction bases left unmatched: 0. Germline V gene data show CDR1 as SGHTA and CDR2 as FQGTGA. This CDR3 is 13 amino acids long. The CDR3 DNA sequence: TGTGCCAGCAGCTTGGACAGGGATTCACCCCTCCACTTT. Its protein is CASSLDRDSPLHF.